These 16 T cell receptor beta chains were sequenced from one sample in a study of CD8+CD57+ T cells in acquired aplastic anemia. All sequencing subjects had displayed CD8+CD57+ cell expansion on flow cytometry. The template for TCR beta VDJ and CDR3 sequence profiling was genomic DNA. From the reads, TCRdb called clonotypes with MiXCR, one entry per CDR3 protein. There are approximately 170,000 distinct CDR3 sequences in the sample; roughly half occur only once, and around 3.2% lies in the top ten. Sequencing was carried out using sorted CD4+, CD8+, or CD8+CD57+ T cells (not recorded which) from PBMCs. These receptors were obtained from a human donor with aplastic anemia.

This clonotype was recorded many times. The CDR3 protein is CASSMLAGSTGTQYF. DNA of the CDR3: TGTGCCAGTAGTATGTTAGCGGGGTCCACGGGGACCCAGTACTTC. The chain uses TRBV19 and TRBJ2-5, with TRBD2 matching over 8 bases. In germline, CDR1 is LNHDA, CDR2 SQIVND (reference sequence). J gave up 7 bases and V 3 bases, and 10 bases lay outside the gene matches. The CDR3 has 15 residues.

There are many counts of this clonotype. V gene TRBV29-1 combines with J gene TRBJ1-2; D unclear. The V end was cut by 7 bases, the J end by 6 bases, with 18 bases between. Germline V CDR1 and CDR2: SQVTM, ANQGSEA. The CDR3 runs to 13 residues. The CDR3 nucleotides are TGCAGCGGGAGTTTGGGGTATAAGGATGGCTACACCTTC. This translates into CSGSLGYKDGYTF.

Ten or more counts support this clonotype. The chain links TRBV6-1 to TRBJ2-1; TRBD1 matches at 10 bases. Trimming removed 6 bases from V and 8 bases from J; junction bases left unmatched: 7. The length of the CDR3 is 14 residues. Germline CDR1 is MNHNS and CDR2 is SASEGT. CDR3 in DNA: TGTGCCAGCAGGGTGGACAGGGGGACCTATGAGCAGTTCTTC. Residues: CASRVDRGTYEQFF.

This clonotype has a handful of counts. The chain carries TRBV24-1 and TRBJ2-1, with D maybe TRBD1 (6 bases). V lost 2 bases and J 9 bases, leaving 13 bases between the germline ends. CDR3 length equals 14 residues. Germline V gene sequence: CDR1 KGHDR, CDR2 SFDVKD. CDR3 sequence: CATSDSFPRGEQFF. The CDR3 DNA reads TGTGCCACCAGTGATTCGTTCCCCAGGGGTGAGCAGTTCTTC.

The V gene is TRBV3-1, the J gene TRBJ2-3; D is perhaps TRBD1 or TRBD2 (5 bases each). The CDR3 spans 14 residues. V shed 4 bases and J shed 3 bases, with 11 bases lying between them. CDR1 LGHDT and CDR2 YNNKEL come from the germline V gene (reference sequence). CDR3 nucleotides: TGTGCCAGCAGCCGTAGTGGGGGAACAGATACGCAGTATTTT. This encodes CASSRSGGTDTQYF.

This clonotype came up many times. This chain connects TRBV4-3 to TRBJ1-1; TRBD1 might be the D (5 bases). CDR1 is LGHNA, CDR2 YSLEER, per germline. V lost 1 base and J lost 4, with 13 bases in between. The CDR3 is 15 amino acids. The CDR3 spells CASSQAGGGGTEAFF. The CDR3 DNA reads TGCGCCAGCAGCCAAGCGGGAGGCGGGGGCACTGAAGCTTTCTTT.

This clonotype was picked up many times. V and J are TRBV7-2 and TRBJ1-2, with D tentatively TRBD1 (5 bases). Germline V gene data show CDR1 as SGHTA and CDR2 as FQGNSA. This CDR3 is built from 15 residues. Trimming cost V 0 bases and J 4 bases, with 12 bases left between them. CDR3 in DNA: TGTGCCAGCAGCTTAGCTTCCATGGGGACCTATGGCTACACCTTC. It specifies CASSLASMGTYGYTF.

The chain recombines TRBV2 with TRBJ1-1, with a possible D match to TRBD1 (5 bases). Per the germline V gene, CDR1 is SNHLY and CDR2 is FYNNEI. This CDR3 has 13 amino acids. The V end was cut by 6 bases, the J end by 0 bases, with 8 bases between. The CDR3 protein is CASRTAVNTEAFF. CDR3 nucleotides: TGTGCCAGCAGGACAGCTGTGAACACTGAAGCTTTCTTT.

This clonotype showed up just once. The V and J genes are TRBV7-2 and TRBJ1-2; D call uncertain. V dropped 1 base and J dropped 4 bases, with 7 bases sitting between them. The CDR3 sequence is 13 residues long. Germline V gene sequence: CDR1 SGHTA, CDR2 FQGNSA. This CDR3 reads CASSLEAAYGYTF. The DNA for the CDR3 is TGTGCCAGCAGCTTAGAGGCAGCCTATGGCTACACCTTC.

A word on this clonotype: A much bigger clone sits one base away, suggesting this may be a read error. The CDR3 is CASTEGQEHMNTEAFF. CDR3 bases: TGTGCCAGCACCGAGGGACAAGAGCACATGAACACTGAAGCTTTCTTT. J is TRBJ1-1 and V is TRBV5-6, with D perhaps TRBD1 (6 bases). CDR1 and CDR2 (germline): SGHDT, YYEEEE. The V and J ends lost 6 bases and 0 bases respectively, with 18 bases between them. There are 16 residues in the CDR3. The whole variable domain, filled in from reference TRBV5-6 and TRBJ1-1, reads DAGVTQSPTHLIKTRGQQVTLRCSPKSGHDTVSWYQQALGQGPQFIFQYYEEEERQRGNFPDRFSGHQFPNYSSELNVNALLLGDSALYLCASTEGQEHMNTEAFFGQGTRLTVV.

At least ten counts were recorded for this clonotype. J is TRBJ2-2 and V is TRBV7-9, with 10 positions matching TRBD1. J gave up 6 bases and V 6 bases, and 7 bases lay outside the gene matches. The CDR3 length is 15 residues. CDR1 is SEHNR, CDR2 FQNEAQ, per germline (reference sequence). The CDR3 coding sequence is TGTGCCAGCAGGGGACAGGGGATAATGTCCGGGGAGCTGTTTTTT. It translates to CASRGQGIMSGELFF.

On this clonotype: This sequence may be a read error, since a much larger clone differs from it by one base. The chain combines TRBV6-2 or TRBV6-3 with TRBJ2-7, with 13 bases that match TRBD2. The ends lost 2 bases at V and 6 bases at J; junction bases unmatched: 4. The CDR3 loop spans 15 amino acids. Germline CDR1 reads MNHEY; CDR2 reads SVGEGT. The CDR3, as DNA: TGTGCCAGCAGTTACGGGACTAGCGGGACCTGCGAGCAGTACGTC. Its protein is CASSYGTSGTCEQYV.

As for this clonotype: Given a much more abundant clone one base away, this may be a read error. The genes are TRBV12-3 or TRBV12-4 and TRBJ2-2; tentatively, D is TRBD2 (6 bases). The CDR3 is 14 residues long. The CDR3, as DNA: TGTGCCGGCAGCCCACTAGCTCAGATCGGGGAGCTGTTTTTT. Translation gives CAGSPLAQIGELFF.

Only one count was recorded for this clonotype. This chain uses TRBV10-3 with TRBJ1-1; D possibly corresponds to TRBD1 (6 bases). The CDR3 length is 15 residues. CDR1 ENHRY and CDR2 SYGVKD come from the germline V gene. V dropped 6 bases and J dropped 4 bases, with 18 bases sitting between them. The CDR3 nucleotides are TGTGCCATCAGCTATATTACGGGGGCAGGCACTGAAGCTTTCTTT. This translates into CAISYITGAGTEAFF.

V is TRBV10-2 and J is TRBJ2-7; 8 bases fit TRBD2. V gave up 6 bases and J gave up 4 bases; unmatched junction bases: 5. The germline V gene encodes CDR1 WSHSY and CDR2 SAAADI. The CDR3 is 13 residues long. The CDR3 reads CASSQAGDYEQYF. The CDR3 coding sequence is TGCGCCAGCAGCCAAGCGGGGGATTACGAGCAGTACTTC.

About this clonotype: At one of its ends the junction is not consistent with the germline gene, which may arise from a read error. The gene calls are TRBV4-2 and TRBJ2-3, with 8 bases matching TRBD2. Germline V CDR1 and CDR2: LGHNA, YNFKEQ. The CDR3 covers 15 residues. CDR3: CASSPIGTSGETPYF. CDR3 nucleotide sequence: TGTGCCAGCAGCCCAATCGGGACTAGTGGAGAGACCCCGTACTTC.